This T cell receptor beta chain derives from a study of T-cell memory formation after mild COVID-19 (dated by TCRdb to the early 2020s). Context from the whole study: TCR sequence clusters from the two donors were largely donor specific. T-cell clones expanding and contracting after mild COVID-19 in a couple of donors were tracked by longitudinal TCRalpha and TCRbeta repertoire sequencing. The cohort comprised two young, previously healthy adult volunteers, one female and one male.

On the study overall, not on this receptor specifically: Whether the second-wave clones peaking on day 37 were SARS-CoV-2 specific was not confirmed. Some responding clones were detected in pre-infection memory, which suggested that pre-existing cross-reactive memory T cells had joined the SARS-CoV-2 response. Contracting CD4+ clones were located mainly in the CM and EM memory subsets, whereas CD8+ clones were found to be enriched in EMRA. The study covered only two mild cases, and larger cohorts including severe cases with pre-infection samples were considered necessary. Clones contracting from day 15 to 85 had balanced CD4/CD8 phenotypes, while a second wave expanding from day 15 to 37 was biased towards CD4+.

These reads were obtained on an Illumina NovaSeq 6000. cDNA libraries for TCRalpha and TCRbeta were prepared by 5'RACE using constant-segment primers, with sample barcodes and unique molecular identifiers added. RNA was extracted from every sample with Trizol reagent. Library amplification was performed in two PCR steps, and a second sample barcode and Illumina TruSeq adapters were introduced in the second step. Sequencing of the libraries was done on an Illumina NovaSeq, producing 2 x 150 bp paired-end reads. For the original study's pipeline: Reads were demultiplexed and collapsed into UMI-guided consensus sequences with migec v1.2.7. Using mixcr v2.1.11, UMI consensuses were aligned to TRA and TRB V and J templates and then assembled into clonotypes. A clonotype was counted as expanded or contracted only when both edgeR and NoisET called the clonotype significant, with the noise models trained on biological replicates. For edgeR calls, the thresholds were a false discovery rate-adjusted p below 0.01 and a log2 fold-change of 1. As an exploratory analysis of dynamics, max-normalized trajectories of the 1000 most abundant clonotypes were examined by PCA with hierarchical clustering. Separately sequenced CD4+ and CD8+ repertoires were used to assign the CD4 or CD8 phenotype of responding clones. The public sequencing data were trimmed at Q25 with fastp and processed into clonotypes with MiXCR by TCRdb, which kept only in-frame beta chains. Each entry merges the rows of one CDR3 protein and shows their most common DNA and genes. The V and J calls were determined by TCRdb, not by the authors. This sample lists 400,000 or so distinct CDR3 sequences; 15% to 20% were detected once. More than 8% of the sample comes from the top ten.

The CDR3 covers 13 residues, taking in both the cysteine and the phenylalanine. Only the CDR3 DNA is retained, 39 bases long and in frame from the first base. Via the germline V gene (reference sequence), CDR1 is LNHNV and CDR2 YYDKDF. V loses 3 bases of germline sequence and J loses 5 bases, and the interval between the two ends is 8 bases. Points on this clonotype: Its antigen target is currently unknown. No much larger clonotype is one base removed from it; base qualities were not supplied.

Ficoll-Paque density gradient centrifugation was the method used to isolate PBMCs. Sequencing was carried out using PBMCs or a T cell subset sorted from them (not recorded which). This receptor chain uses TRBV15 and TRBJ1-5; no confident D gene assignment can be made. The sequence was obtained from an adult woman who had mild COVID-19 (a few samples of this study predate the infection). The sample titles of this study are shuffled in the database, so cell type and time point are left out; the donor was told from shared clones. The DNA is as follows: TGTGCCACCAGCAGCGTCCGTTATCAGCCCCAGCATTTT. Its amino acids are CATSSVRYQPQHF.